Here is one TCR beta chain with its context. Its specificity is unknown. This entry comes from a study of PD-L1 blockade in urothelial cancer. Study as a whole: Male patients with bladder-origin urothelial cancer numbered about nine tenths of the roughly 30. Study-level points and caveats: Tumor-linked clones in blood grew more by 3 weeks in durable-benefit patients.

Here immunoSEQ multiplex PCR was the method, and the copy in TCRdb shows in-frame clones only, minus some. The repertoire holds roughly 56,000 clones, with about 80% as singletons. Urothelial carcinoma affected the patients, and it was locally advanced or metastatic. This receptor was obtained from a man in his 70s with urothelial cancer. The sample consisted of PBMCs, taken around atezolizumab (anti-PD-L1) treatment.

CDR3 residues: CASSLDRLNYGYTF. CDR3 nucleotides: TGTGCCAGCAGCTTAGACAGACTAAACTATGGCTACACCTTC. The chain is built from TRBV7-9 and TRBJ1-2; D not resolved. This CDR3 contains 14 residues. V lost 1 base to trimming and J lost 2 bases, with 8 bases between them. Germline assignment: CDR1 SEHNR and CDR2 FQNEAQ (reference sequence).